Presented here are 2 T cell receptor beta chains from one specimen sequenced in a study of cytotoxic CD8 clonotypes in ibrutinib-treated CLL. The method was immunoSEQ multiplex PCR; TCRdb's version includes in-frame clones alone and lacks a portion of them. The sample includes 9,000 or so clones, roughly 57% of them seen just once. The sequencing here drew on PBMCs, taken before ibrutinib treatment. All receptors derive from a human donor with chronic lymphocytic leukemia.

The CDR3 region has the DNA TGCGCCAGCAGCTTGGTCGGCCACGTCCAAGAGACCCAGTACTTC. Translation: CASSLVGHVQETQYF. The chain has TRBV5-1 and TRBJ2-5; D is ambiguous. The CDR3 spans 15 residues. V was cut by 0 bases and J by 1 base, with 10 bases left in between. CDR1 and CDR2 (germline): SGHRS, YFSETQ.

This clone was counted once. The chain links TRBV7-9 to TRBJ1-1; D is ambiguous. Germline CDR1 reads SEHNR; CDR2 reads FQNEAQ (reference sequence). The CDR3 is made up of 13 amino acids. Trimming stripped 2 bases from V and 1 base from J, with 5 bases between. The CDR3 here is CASSLRENTEAFF. The CDR3 DNA reads TGTGCCAGCAGCTTAAGGGAGAACACTGAAGCTTTCTTT. The whole variable domain, remainder taken from reference TRBV7-9 and TRBJ1-1, is DTGVSQNPRHKITKRGQNVTFRCDPISEHNRLYWYRQTLGQGPEFLTYFQNEAQLEKSRLLSDRFSAERPKGSFSTLEIQRTEQGDSAMYLCASSLRENTEAFFGQGTRLTVV.